These T cell receptor beta chains were read from a single sample in a study of identical twins. TCRdb re-derived calls from the 5' RACE reads in MiXCR, one entry per CDR3 protein. The table includes 200,000 to 300,000 distinct CDR3 sequences, about 12% detected once. A further study also used this sample, focusing on yellow fever vaccine responses in identical twins.

The sample was memory (CD45RO+) T cells sorted from blood. These receptors were taken from a woman aged 18-29 years in good health. Both conserved end residues are part of each CDR3. Fields, in order: clone size, J gene, V gene, D gene, CDR3 DNA, CDR3 protein. A D gene is named only where the DNA matches it firmly. Clone sizes are given selectively: once, few, many, or a class where the clone is expanded.

clone_size: medium-sized
j_call: TRBJ2-2
v_call: TRBV15
d_call: NA
cdr3_nt: TGTGCCACCACCGTGTCCCCGGAGGCCGGGGAGCTGTTTTTT
cdr3_aa: CATTVSPEAGELFF

clone_size: few
j_call: TRBJ2-7
v_call: TRBV3-1
d_call: NA
cdr3_nt: TGTGCCAGCAGCCTTGGTCGGGGAGTTTACGAGCAGTACTTC
cdr3_aa: CASSLGRGVYEQYF

clone_size: NA
j_call: TRBJ2-3
v_call: TRBV3-1
d_call: NA
cdr3_nt: TGTGCCAGCAGCCAAGATTCTGTTGGGGATACGCAGTATTTT
cdr3_aa: CASSQDSVGDTQYF

clone_size: many
j_call: TRBJ2-1
v_call: TRBV24-1
d_call: TRBD2
cdr3_nt: TGTGCCACCAGTGATACTAGCGGGAGTTACAATGAGCAGTTCTTC
cdr3_aa: CATSDTSGSYNEQFF

clone_size: many
j_call: TRBJ2-5
v_call: TRBV6-1
d_call: NA
cdr3_nt: TGTGCCATCCAAACATCCCGCGGCCAAGAGACCCAGTACTTC
cdr3_aa: CAIQTSRGQETQYF

clone_size: NA
j_call: TRBJ2-7
v_call: TRBV4-1
d_call: TRBD2
cdr3_nt: TGCGCCAGCAGCCAAAACCCTAGCGGGAGCTACGAGCAGTACTTC
cdr3_aa: CASSQNPSGSYEQYF

clone_size: few
j_call: TRBJ2-2
v_call: TRBV4-3
d_call: NA
cdr3_nt: TGCGCCAGCAGCCAAGATCATCGGGCCGGGGAGCTGTTTTTT
cdr3_aa: CASSQDHRAGELFF

clone_size: NA
j_call: TRBJ2-3
v_call: TRBV5-1
d_call: NA
cdr3_nt: TGCGCCAGCAGCTTAGGGACCCGCCCCTCGGGCACAGATACGCAGTATTTT
cdr3_aa: CASSLGTRPSGTDTQYF

clone_size: NA
j_call: TRBJ2-5
v_call: TRBV20-1
d_call: NA
cdr3_nt: TGCAGTGCTAGAGCCGTTTGGGCCGCGGACCAAGAGACCCAGTACTTC
cdr3_aa: CSARAVWAADQETQYF

clone_size: many
j_call: TRBJ2-7
v_call: TRBV20-1
d_call: TRBD2
cdr3_nt: TGCAGTGCGCGCCTAGCGGGAGGAGATAGCTACGAGCAGTACTTC
cdr3_aa: CSARLAGGDSYEQYF

clone_size: few
j_call: TRBJ2-7
v_call: TRBV29-1
d_call: TRBD2
cdr3_nt: TGCAGCGCCGAGTCTACTAGCGGGAGCGAGCAGTACTTC
cdr3_aa: CSAESTSGSEQYF

clone_size: few
j_call: TRBJ2-3
v_call: TRBV29-1
d_call: NA
cdr3_nt: TGCAGCGTTGTTGGCACAGATACGCAGTATTTT
cdr3_aa: CSVVGTDTQYF

clone_size: NA
j_call: TRBJ2-1
v_call: TRBV7-3
d_call: TRBD2
cdr3_nt: TGTGCCAGCAGCCCTGCTAGCGGGGTCTACAATGAGCAGTTCTTC
cdr3_aa: CASSPASGVYNEQFF

clone_size: many
j_call: TRBJ1-5
v_call: TRBV20-1
d_call: NA
cdr3_nt: TGCAGTGCCCGGAATGCGGGAGGCGGCAATCAGCCCCAGCATTTT
cdr3_aa: CSARNAGGGNQPQHF

clone_size: few
j_call: TRBJ2-1
v_call: TRBV18
d_call: TRBD1
cdr3_nt: TGTGCCAGCTCACCGATGGACAGGGACCATGAGCAGTTCTTC
cdr3_aa: CASSPMDRDHEQFF

clone_size: NA
j_call: TRBJ2-3
v_call: TRBV2
d_call: NA
cdr3_nt: TGTGCCAGCAGTGTCTCACGGAGCACAGATACGCAGTATTTT
cdr3_aa: CASSVSRSTDTQYF

clone_size: few
j_call: TRBJ2-1
v_call: TRBV6-1
d_call: TRBD2
cdr3_nt: TGTGCCAGCAGTCCCCGACTTAGCGGGGGTGTGAATGAGCAGTTCTTC
cdr3_aa: CASSPRLSGGVNEQFF

clone_size: few
j_call: TRBJ2-1
v_call: TRBV27
d_call: NA
cdr3_nt: TGTGCCAGCAGTTCGCAATCTTCGTACAATGAGCAGTTCTTC
cdr3_aa: CASSSQSSYNEQFF

clone_size: NA
j_call: TRBJ2-1
v_call: TRBV20-1
d_call: NA
cdr3_nt: TGCAGTGCCACACCCCCCGCCTCCTACAATGAGCAGTTCTTC
cdr3_aa: CSATPPASYNEQFF

clone_size: NA
j_call: TRBJ2-1
v_call: TRBV11-3
d_call: TRBD1
cdr3_nt: TGTGCCAGCAGCCTTGGACAGGCGGGTAATGAGCAGTTCTTC
cdr3_aa: CASSLGQAGNEQFF

clone_size: many
j_call: TRBJ2-7
v_call: TRBV11-2
d_call: TRBD2
cdr3_nt: TGTGCCAGCTCCTCGACTAGCGGGAGCAGGGAGCAGTACTTC
cdr3_aa: CASSSTSGSREQYF

clone_size: few
j_call: TRBJ2-7
v_call: TRBV12-3/TRBV12-4
d_call: NA
cdr3_nt: TGTGCCAGCAGTTTGGGTCAGGCGACCTACGAGCAGTACTTC
cdr3_aa: CASSLGQATYEQYF

clone_size: NA
j_call: TRBJ2-7
v_call: TRBV5-4
d_call: NA
cdr3_nt: TGTGCCAGCAGCTTGGCCGGGCAGCCCTACGAGCAGTACTTC
cdr3_aa: CASSLAGQPYEQYF

clone_size: many
j_call: TRBJ2-1
v_call: TRBV7-9
d_call: NA
cdr3_nt: TGTGCCAGCAGTTTTGGGAGCTCCTACAATGAGCAGTTCTTC
cdr3_aa: CASSFGSSYNEQFF

clone_size: few
j_call: TRBJ2-7
v_call: TRBV18
d_call: NA
cdr3_nt: TGTGCCAGCTCACCACCCGCAGGGAGAGAGCAGTACTTC
cdr3_aa: CASSPPAGREQYF

clone_size: NA
j_call: TRBJ2-3
v_call: TRBV6-2/TRBV6-3
d_call: TRBD2
cdr3_nt: TGTGCCAGCAGTCGCATGACTAGCGGGATCCCAGATACGCAGTATTTT
cdr3_aa: CASSRMTSGIPDTQYF

clone_size: many
j_call: TRBJ2-7
v_call: TRBV20-1
d_call: NA
cdr3_nt: TGCAGTGCTAGAAAGGATTTCTACGAGCAGTACTTC
cdr3_aa: CSARKDFYEQYF

clone_size: NA
j_call: TRBJ2-5
v_call: TRBV11-2
d_call: NA
cdr3_nt: TGTGCCAGCAGCTTTTTCGGGGGTTCTCAGTACTTC
cdr3_aa: CASSFFGGSQYF

clone_size: NA
j_call: TRBJ1-3
v_call: TRBV10-3
d_call: NA
cdr3_nt: TGTGCCATCAGCCAGGGGCCGGAGAACACCATATATTTT
cdr3_aa: CAISQGPENTIYF

clone_size: many
j_call: TRBJ2-5
v_call: TRBV24-1
d_call: TRBD1
cdr3_nt: TGTGCCACCAGTGATCCGGGACAGGGTTTCGGAGAGACCCAGTACTTC
cdr3_aa: CATSDPGQGFGETQYF

clone_size: NA
j_call: TRBJ1-4
v_call: TRBV5-1
d_call: NA
cdr3_nt: TGCGCCAGCAATATAATGGGGCAAACTAATGAAAAACTGTTTTTT
cdr3_aa: CASNIMGQTNEKLFF

clone_size: many
j_call: TRBJ1-2
v_call: TRBV20-1
d_call: NA
cdr3_nt: TGCAGTGCTAGAGTTAGACAGCTATCTAACTATGGCTACACCTTC
cdr3_aa: CSARVRQLSNYGYTF

clone_size: NA
j_call: TRBJ2-4
v_call: TRBV6-5
d_call: NA
cdr3_nt: TGTGCCAGCAGTTACGGCGGGGAGACTCTAGCCAAAAACATTCAGTACTTC
cdr3_aa: CASSYGGETLAKNIQYF

clone_size: NA
j_call: TRBJ2-1
v_call: TRBV20-1
d_call: NA
cdr3_nt: TGCAGTGCTAGAGGGGGCCGTGCCGGGGGTGCCTACAATGAGCAGTTCTTC
cdr3_aa: CSARGGRAGGAYNEQFF

clone_size: many
j_call: TRBJ2-1
v_call: TRBV5-1
d_call: NA
cdr3_nt: TGCGCCAGCAGCTTGCTCGCCGGCTTAGAGCAGTTCTTC
cdr3_aa: CASSLLAGLEQFF